The sequence of this T cell receptor (beta chain) was determined in a study of OX40 agonist ivuxolimab in advanced cancers. About the study: In this cohort, patients received ivuxolimab, an agonistic anti-OX40 (CD134) antibody.

This clone was observed once. Looked up from germline, CDR1 is SQVTM and CDR2 is ANQGSEA. The CDR3 is made up of 16 amino acids. V dropped 5 bases and J dropped 4 bases, with 23 bases sitting between them. The repertoire was sequenced with immunoSEQ multiplex PCR; TCRdb's copy has only in-frame clones and lacks some. The table records roughly 62,000 clones, over 80% of them present only once. The TCR comes from an adult with an advanced solid tumor such as melanoma, head and neck, liver or kidney cancer. The J gene is TRBJ1-1, the V gene TRBV29-1, with a weak D call TRBD1 (6 bases). The starting material was CD4+ or CD8+ T cells sorted from blood, obtained in a trial of the OX40 agonist ivuxolimab. The DNA of the CDR3 is TGCAGCGTTACTACAGGGCCAACCGGGGGACTCACTGAAGCTTTCTTT. Translation: CSVTTGPTGGLTEAFF.